This TCR beta chain is from a study of cytomegalovirus exposure and HLA in healthy donors. Study-level information: A data release that came early held around 85 million unique TCRs from HLA-typed donors. Points from the study as a whole: Per published accounts, TCR beta sequences correctly predicted the HLA-A and HLA-B alleles of most subjects. Among TCR sequences, most were rare, though some public TCRs appeared in many donors.

The CDR3 sequence is 13 residues long. Germline V gene data show CDR1 as MGHDK and CDR2 as SYGVNS. The V gene end was trimmed by 8 bases and the J gene end by 7 bases; junction bases not matched to a gene: 8. Researchers ran the PCR with 60 Vbeta and 13 Jbeta primers. Generated by immunoSEQ multiplex PCR, the TCRdb table keeps only in-frame clones and is missing some. The repertoire holds about 190,000 clones, with 87% as singletons. Comment on this clone: Its antigen remains unknown.

Sequenced: PBMCs. The sequence was obtained from a boy between 2 and 10 years old in good health and CMV-seronegative. The chain combines TRBV25-1 with TRBJ1-2; 9 bases agree with TRBD1. In DNA form, the CDR3 reads TGTGCCAGCGTACGGACAGGGGAGAGTGGCTACACCTTC. It translates to CASVRTGESGYTF.